This T cell receptor (beta chain) was identified during a study of OX40 agonist ivuxolimab in advanced cancers. Study summary: Three patients responded partially, comprising one with hepatocellular carcinoma and two with cutaneous melanoma.

The ends were cut back, 6 bases at V and 2 bases at J, with 10 bases in the middle. The CDR3 runs 13 residues. Per the germline V gene, CDR1 is MNHNY and CDR2 is SVGAGI (reference sequence). Exclusion of a patient followed from autoimmune disease history or systemic immunosuppression. Sequencing was performed with immunoSEQ multiplex PCR; in TCRdb, only in-frame clones are kept and a portion is missing. Altogether some 79,000 clones are present, roughly 88% being singletons, with the ten largest covering around 4.1%. The chain has TRBV6-6 and TRBJ2-5; the D is unclear. Sample: CD4+ or CD8+ T cells sorted from blood, taken in a trial of the OX40 agonist ivuxolimab. The sequence derives from an adult with an advanced solid tumor such as melanoma, head and neck, liver or kidney cancer. CDR3 amino acids: CASSDISQETQYF. CDR3 bases: TGTGCCAGCAGCGATATAAGTCAAGAGACCCAGTACTTC.